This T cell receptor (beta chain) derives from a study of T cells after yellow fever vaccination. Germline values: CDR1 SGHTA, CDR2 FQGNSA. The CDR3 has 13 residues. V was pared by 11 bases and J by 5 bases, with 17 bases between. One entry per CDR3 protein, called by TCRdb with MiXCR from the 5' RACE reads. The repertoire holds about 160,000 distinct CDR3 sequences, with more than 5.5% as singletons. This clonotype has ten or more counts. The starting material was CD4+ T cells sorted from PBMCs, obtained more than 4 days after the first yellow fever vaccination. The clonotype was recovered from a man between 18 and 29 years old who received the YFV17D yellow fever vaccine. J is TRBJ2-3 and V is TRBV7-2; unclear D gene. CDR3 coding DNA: TGTGCCGCATCCCCCCCGGTTGGAGATACGCAGTATTTT. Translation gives CAASPPVGDTQYF. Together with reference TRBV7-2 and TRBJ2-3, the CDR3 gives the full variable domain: GAGVSQSPSNKVTEKGKDVELRCDPISGHTALYWYRQSLGQGLEFLIYFQGNSAPDKSGLPSDRFSAERTGGSVSTLTIQRTQQEDSAVYLCAASPPVGDTQYFGPGTRLTVL.